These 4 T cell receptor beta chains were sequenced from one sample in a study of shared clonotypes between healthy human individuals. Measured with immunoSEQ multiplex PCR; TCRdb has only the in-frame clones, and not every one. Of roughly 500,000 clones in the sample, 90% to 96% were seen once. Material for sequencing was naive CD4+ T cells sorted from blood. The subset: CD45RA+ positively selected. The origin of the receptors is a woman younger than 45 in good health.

CDR3 coding DNA: TGCAGCGTTGTTGTCAGGGCCTCCTACGAGCAGTACTTC. It translates to CSVVVRASYEQYF. The chain combines TRBV29-1 with TRBJ2-7, with TRBD1 as a possible D gene (5 bases). CDR1 is SQVTM, CDR2 ANQGSEA, per germline. V shed 4 bases and J shed 0 bases, with 10 bases lying between them. This CDR3 contains 13 residues.

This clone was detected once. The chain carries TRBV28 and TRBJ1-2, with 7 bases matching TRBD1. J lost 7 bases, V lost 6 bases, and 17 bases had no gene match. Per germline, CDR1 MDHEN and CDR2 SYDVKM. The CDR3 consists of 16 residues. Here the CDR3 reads CASRPEQGPHRFGYTF. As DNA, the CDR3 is TGTGCCAGCAGACCAGAACAGGGGCCCCACAGATTTGGCTACACCTTC.

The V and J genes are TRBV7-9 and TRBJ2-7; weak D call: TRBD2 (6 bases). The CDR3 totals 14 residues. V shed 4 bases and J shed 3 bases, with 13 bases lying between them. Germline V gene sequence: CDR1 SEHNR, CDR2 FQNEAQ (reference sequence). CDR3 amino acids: CASSSTGLNYEQYF. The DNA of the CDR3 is TGTGCCAGCAGCTCGACGGGACTTAACTACGAGCAGTACTTC. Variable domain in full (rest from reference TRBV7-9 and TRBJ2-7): DTGVSQNPRHKITKRGQNVTFRCDPISEHNRLYWYRQTLGQGPEFLTYFQNEAQLEKSRLLSDRFSAERPKGSFSTLEIQRTEQGDSAMYLCASSSTGLNYEQYFGPGTRLTVT.

The CDR3 sequence is CASSWMGLAGAGEQFF. The CDR3 coding sequence is TGTGCCAGCAGCTGGATGGGACTAGCGGGAGCTGGTGAGCAGTTCTTC. The J gene is TRBJ2-1, the V gene TRBV11-3; TRBD2 matches 14 bases. CDR1 is SGHNT, CDR2 YENEEA, per germline. The V and J ends lost 4 bases and 9 bases, in that order; junction bases with no gene match: 8. The CDR3 runs 16 residues. Complete variable domain (other parts from reference TRBV11-3 and TRBJ2-1): EAGVVQSPRYKIIEKKQPVAFWCNPISGHNTLYWYLQNLGQGPELLIRYENEEAVDDSQLPKDRFSAERLKGVDSTLKIQPAELGDSAVYLCASSWMGLAGAGEQFFGPGTRLTVL.